This T cell receptor (beta chain) derives from a study of T cells in Graves' hyperthyroidism and ophthalmopathy. Researchers took RNA transcripts and amplified the TCR beta CDR3 regions from them. The HTBI primer set was used in a first-round RT-PCR of the TCR CDR3. One entry per CDR3 protein, called by TCRdb with MiXCR from the multiplex PCR reads. Of about 570,000 distinct CDR3 sequences in the sample, more than 45% were seen once. Study observations and caveats: Through a model of 13 V-J features, ophthalmopathy was separated from stable hyperthyroidism. Blood shared most expanded thyroid clonotypes above 0.001.

A remark on this clonotype: What it binds is not known.

Exclusion followed for patients with uncontrolled infection, other autoimmune disease, pregnancy or lactation. The study based diagnoses on clinical symptoms, serum thyroxine and TRAb, thyroid ultrasound and orbital computed tomography. This CDR3 has 13 residues. CDR1 and CDR2 from the germline V gene are SGDLS and YYNGEE. The V and J ends lost 0 bases and 7 bases respectively, with 8 bases between them. Input material: peripheral blood or thyroid tissue (not recorded which). This receptor was identified in an adult woman with Graves' disease, either hyperthyroidism or ophthalmopathy (not recorded which). This chain links TRBV9 with TRBJ1-5; D is undetermined. DNA for the CDR3: TGTGCCAGCAGCGTAGGAGGTAAACAGCCCCAGCATTTT. Protein: CASSVGGKQPQHF.